The entry below describes one TCR beta chain. Its antigen is as yet unknown. Germline V lookup: CDR1 MDHEN, CDR2 SYDVKM. V was shortened by 4 bases and J by 2 bases, with 12 bases between the two germline ends. The CDR3 is 15 residues long. This table comes from immunoSEQ multiplex PCR, and its TCRdb copy is limited to in-frame clones, with some not included. The data show fewer than 150,000 clones, with over 75% seen just once and 7% to 9% held by the top ten. This entry is derived from a study of T cell responses to AZD1222 COVID-19 vaccine. General study findings and limits: Vaccine-related CD4 TCRs covered spike, predominating at 160-218 and 743-854. Just a handful of people given AZD1222 tested seropositive at baseline.

This specimen was peripheral blood, taken on day 0 of AZD1222 vaccination. The sequence came from an adult in good health. The chain joins TRBV28 to TRBJ1-5; the D is unclear. CDR3 coding DNA: TGTGCCAGCAGTTCCCCGAATGGGGGCAATCAGCCCCAGCATTTT. Its protein product is CASSSPNGGNQPQHF.